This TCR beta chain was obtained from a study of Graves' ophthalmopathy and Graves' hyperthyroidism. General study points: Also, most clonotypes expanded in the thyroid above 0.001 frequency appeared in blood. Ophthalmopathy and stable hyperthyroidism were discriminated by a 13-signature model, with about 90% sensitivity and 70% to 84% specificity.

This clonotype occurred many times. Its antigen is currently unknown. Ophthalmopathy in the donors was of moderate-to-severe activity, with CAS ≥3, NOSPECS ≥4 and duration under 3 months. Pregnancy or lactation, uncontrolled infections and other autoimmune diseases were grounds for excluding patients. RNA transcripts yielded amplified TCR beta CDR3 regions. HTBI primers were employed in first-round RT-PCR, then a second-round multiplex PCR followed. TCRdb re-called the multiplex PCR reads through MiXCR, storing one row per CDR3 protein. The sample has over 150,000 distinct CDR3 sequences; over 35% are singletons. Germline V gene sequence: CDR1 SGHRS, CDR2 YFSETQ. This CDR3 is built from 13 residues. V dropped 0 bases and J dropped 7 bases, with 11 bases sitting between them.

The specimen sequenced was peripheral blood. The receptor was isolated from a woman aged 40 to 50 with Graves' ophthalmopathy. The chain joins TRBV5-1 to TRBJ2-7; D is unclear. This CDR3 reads CASSLDRRGEQYF. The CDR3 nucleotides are TGCGCCAGCAGCTTGGACCGGCGAGGAGAGCAGTACTTC.